The rows below give T cell receptor beta chains drawn from one sample of a study of CD8+ T cells in alopecia areata. The table came from immunoSEQ multiplex PCR; TCRdb's copy has only in-frame clones and leaves some out. The table records over 200,000 clones, more than 45% of them present only once. Material: CD4+ T cells sorted from blood, obtained at week 0. Every receptor here comes from a human donor with alopecia areata. Both conserved end residues are trimmed from each CDR3.

CDR3 protein	V gene	J gene
ASSLAGTGDEKLF	TRBV5-1	TRBJ1-4
ASRSQGAVETQY	TRBV6-1	TRBJ2-5
ASSLGTNTEAF	TRBV7-3	TRBJ1-1
ASSEWEGGPTQEQY	TRBV6-1	TRBJ2-7
ASSHPLQGATYEQY	TRBV4-1	TRBJ2-7
ASSFSQTGELF	TRBV7-9	TRBJ2-2
ASSPPVGADTQY	TRBV18	TRBJ2-3
ASSPQKGAYGAF	TRBV18	TRBJ1-1
SVTGTGANYGYT	TRBV29-1	TRBJ1-2
ASSDDLGHEQF	TRBV6-5	TRBJ2-1
ASSAQGLLNYGYT	TRBV27	TRBJ1-2
AWSADLNQPQH	TRBV30	TRBJ1-5
ASSSRTGQETQY	TRBV7-2	TRBJ2-5
ASSLASGISYEQY	TRBV5-1	TRBJ2-7
SVVWAGAEAF	TRBV29-1	TRBJ1-1
ASSPPGPANTGELF	TRBV11-2	TRBJ2-2
AWSVPGYVNSPLH	TRBV30	TRBJ1-6
ASSLGLGQGVNSPLH	TRBV13	TRBJ1-6
ASSLGTDHYGYT	TRBV9	TRBJ1-2
AWGTGYGYT	TRBV30	TRBJ1-2
AWSVQTGGHQPQH	TRBV30	TRBJ1-5
ASSSRARGDSPLH	TRBV7-9	TRBJ1-6
SVQLWTEAF	TRBV29-1	TRBJ1-1
ASSKEGTKRGTQY	TRBV27	TRBJ2-3
ASSFVGTEAF	TRBV5-4	TRBJ1-1
ATNSGMGTDTQY	TRBV10-3	TRBJ2-3
ASSATGTTEAF	TRBV2	TRBJ1-1
SVSLVGRGRTGELF	TRBV29-1	TRBJ2-2
ASSLRAGTNTGELF	TRBV7-8	TRBJ2-2
ASSLQQGKTF	TRBV7-9	TRBJ1-1
ASSPGEVTEAF	TRBV6-5	TRBJ1-1
ASNEDLDEQY	TRBV6-1	TRBJ2-7
ASRSGLGTEHYGYT	TRBV2	TRBJ1-2
ASSSDRDTEAF	TRBV5-1	TRBJ1-1
ASSQGGTSGPYEQY	TRBV11-2	TRBJ2-7
AISDIGETQY	TRBV10-3	TRBJ2-5
ASTRGGDQPQH	TRBV6-1	TRBJ1-5
ASQSGRLTDTQY	TRBV5-1	TRBJ2-3
ASSATGPGELF	TRBV2	TRBJ2-2
ASEEGESGGYT	TRBV12-5	TRBJ1-2
ASSPRTGEYGYT	TRBV4-2	TRBJ1-2
ASSLWTGSQPQH	TRBV5-1	TRBJ1-5
ASSLFGYEQY	TRBV11-2	TRBJ2-7
ASSQEGQNSPLH	TRBV4-2	TRBJ1-6
ASSGTPQGLPLH	TRBV6-5	TRBJ1-6
ASSQGGSNQETQY	TRBV4-1	TRBJ2-5
AWSVNRAGVGTQY	TRBV30	TRBJ2-5
ASSSPPGYTGELF	TRBV11-2	TRBJ2-2
ASRGRTGTSGKETQY	TRBV7-9	TRBJ2-5
AWSRGAVTEAF	TRBV30	TRBJ1-1
SVGQGGFGYEQY	TRBV29-1	TRBJ2-7
AWSAASGSYNEQF	TRBV30	TRBJ2-1
ASRGGVVGNQPQH	TRBV2	TRBJ1-5
ASSPINAEGYNEQF	TRBV4-2	TRBJ2-1